The entry that follows covers one T cell receptor beta chain sequence. What antigen it recognizes has not been identified. Nothing much larger sits one base from this clone, and base qualities are not available. The treatment or condition label of this sample denotes: around 19 received Ad26.COV2.S at low or high dose, single or two shots; a few received placebo; per-sample allocation not given. For vaccine and placebo recipients, repertoires were sequenced using samples collected on day 63 after the first injection. Cohort 1b enrolled about two dozen adults aged 18-55 years at a single site in Boston, USA, between 29 July and 7 August 2020. Ad26.COV2.S was a replication-incompetent adenovirus type 26 vector that expressed a prefusion-stabilized SARS-CoV-2 spike protein derived from the original Wuhan strain. The germline V gene (reference sequence) specifies SEHNR as CDR1 and FQNEAQ as CDR2. The germline V end is reduced by 4 bases and the J end by 1 base; junction bases left unmatched: 3. Counted from cysteine to phenylalanine, this CDR3 has 15 amino acids. Of the read, only the CDR3 DNA is kept; its 45 bases are in frame from base 1.

TCRbeta CDR3 regions were sequenced with the immunoSEQ Assay. After extraction, genomic DNA underwent amplification by bias-controlled multiplex PCR, followed by high-throughput sequencing. On the authors' methods: To quantify the absolute abundance of every unique TCRbeta CDR3 region, sequences were collapsed and filtered. T cell fraction was estimated by normalizing TCRbeta template counts to usable DNA, which was measured by amplifying reference genes present in all nucleated cells. Repertoire TCRs were annotated as SARS-CoV-2-specific when V gene, CDR3 amino acid sequence and J gene were exactly matched to a known reactive TCR set. The reference SARS-CoV-2 TCR set was obtained from MIRA and was filtered for enrichment in COVID-19-positive ImmuneCODE repertoires, whereby public or cross-reactive TCRs were removed. Using the MIRA antigens, annotated TCRs were further analysed by specific ORF or by position within an ORF. Breadth was defined as the number of annotated unique rearrangements divided by the total number of unique productive rearrangements, and depth was defined as the summed frequency of the annotated unique rearrangements. Group comparisons of TCR breadth used two-sided Wilcoxon rank-sum tests. This immuneACCESS table, as held by TCRdb, lists in-frame sequences with V and J called but not all clones. Of the missing ones, under half trace to an unresolved V gene in checked studies; the others have no known cause. The V and J calls and the clone size are those of that table, but D and trimming were determined from the DNA. This sample is represented by approximately 300,000 clones; around 81% of them were singletons. The top ten constitute roughly 2% of the sample.

The sample belongs to a study of Ad26.COV2.S vaccination and SARS-CoV-2 variants (dated by TCRdb to the early 2020s). At the level of the whole study: Vaccine-arm donors came from COV1001, a multicentre, randomized, double-blind, placebo-controlled phase I-IIa trial of Ad26.COV2.S in healthy adults. Dosing of Ad26.COV2.S was intramuscular, at either 5x10^10 or 1x10^11 viral particles, delivered as one shot or as two shots spaced 56 days apart. Sequencing of the TCRbeta repertoire served to evaluate the specificity and breadth of SARS-CoV-2-reactive T cell receptors following Ad26.COV2.S vaccination. The TCR-sequenced set comprised about 30 samples: some 20 Ad26.COV2.S vaccine recipients, 5 placebo recipients and 8 SARS-CoV-2 convalescent individuals. Trial participants were randomized into five groups of five, in which low-dose or high-dose Ad26.COV2.S was given once or twice, or placebo was given on both occasions. Investigators remained blinded to trial group allocation during experiments and outcome assessment. Overall results and qualifications from the work: Spike-specific TCR breadth was higher in Ad26.COV2.S recipients than in placebo recipients (P = 0.0014). After vaccination, substantial breadth of spike-specific CD8+ and CD4+ T cell responses was reported. According to the authors, total T cell responses may have been underestimated by the TCR breadth and depth analyses. Vaccine and placebo recipients had comparable non-spike TCR breadth, which fits with the vaccine containing only spike. The study was not powered to compare responses between vaccine doses or regimens.

The origin of this receptor is a person aged 18-65 years who received the Ad26.COV2.S COVID-19 vaccine or a placebo. Specimen: peripheral blood, collected in a trial of Ad26.COV2.S vaccine versus placebo. The chain joins TRBV7-9 to TRBJ2-4; 8 bases in the junction line up with TRBD1. The DNA sequence follows: TGTGCCAGCAGCTGGACAGGGACGGCCAAAAACATTCAGTACTTC. Translated, it reads CASSWTGTAKNIQYF.